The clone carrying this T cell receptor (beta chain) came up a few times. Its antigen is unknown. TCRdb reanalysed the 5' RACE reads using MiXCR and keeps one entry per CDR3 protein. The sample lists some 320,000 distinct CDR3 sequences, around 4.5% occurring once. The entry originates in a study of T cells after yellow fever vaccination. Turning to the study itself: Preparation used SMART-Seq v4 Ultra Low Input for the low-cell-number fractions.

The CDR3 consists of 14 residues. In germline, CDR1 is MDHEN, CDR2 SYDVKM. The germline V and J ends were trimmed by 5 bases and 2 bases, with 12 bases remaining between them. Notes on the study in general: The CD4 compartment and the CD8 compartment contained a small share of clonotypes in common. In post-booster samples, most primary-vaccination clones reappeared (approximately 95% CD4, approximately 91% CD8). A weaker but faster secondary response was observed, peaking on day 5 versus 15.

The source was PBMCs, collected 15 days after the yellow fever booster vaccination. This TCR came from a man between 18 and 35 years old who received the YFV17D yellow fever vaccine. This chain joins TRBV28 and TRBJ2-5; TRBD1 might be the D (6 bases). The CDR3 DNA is TGTGCCAGCAGTCCACCGACAGGACAAGAGACCCAGTACTTC. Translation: CASSPPTGQETQYF.